This TCR beta chain was recorded in a study of regulatory T cells in long-lasting Graves disease. Study-wide results and caveats: Persistent disease preferred TRBV28, TRBJ1-2 and TRBJ2-5.

To make TCR beta libraries, researchers used iRepertoire HTBI primers and Arm-PCR of CDR3 regions. TCRdb independently ran MiXCR on the multiplex PCR reads; one entry per CDR3 protein. Among 300,000 to 400,000 distinct CDR3 sequences, approximately 15% were seen once, and the ten largest hold 25% to 30%. CDR3 size: 13 residues. Germline V gene data show CDR1 as ENHRY and CDR2 as SYGVKD. V lost 9 bases, J lost 4 bases, and 13 bases lay in between. A note on this clonotype: Its antigen is not known.

Regarding time point: newly diagnosed GD, antithyroid drugs for less than 3 months. PBMCs were the source of the RNA used for TCR sequencing. As a group, patients came from one endocrinology department in Xi'an, China. These same data were also listed under a study on T cells in Graves' hyperthyroidism and ophthalmopathy.

The clonotype originates from a man aged 40-55 years with Graves disease. The chain combines TRBV10-3 with TRBJ1-3; the D is unclear. Sequences were derived from peripheral blood mononuclear cells (PBMCs), sampled at new diagnosis, from a patient treated with antithyroid drugs. CDR3 DNA: TGTGCCATAAACTCGGCGCCCGGAAACACCATATATTTT. Its protein is CAINSAPGNTIYF.